Listed below are T cell receptor beta chains from one sample, sequenced in a study of graft-versus-host responses after intestinal transplantation. Clones were sequenced by immunoSEQ multiplex PCR, and TCRdb holds only the in-frame ones, with some missing. The sample carries about 27,000 clones, more than 85% recorded once. Specimen: PBMCs, collected 18 days after transplant. All receptors derive from a human patient who received an intestinal transplant, so some T cells may come from the graft donor. Both conserved end residues are part of each CDR3. A D gene is named only where the DNA matches it firmly. Not all rows give a size; the values are once, few, many and, for expanded clones, a class.

d_gene	v_gene	abundance	j_gene	CDR3aa	CDR3nt
NA	TRBV10-1	NA	TRBJ2-1	CASSDGGSYNEQFF	TGCGCCAGCAGTGACGGGGGCTCCTACAATGAGCAGTTCTTC
TRBD1	TRBV9	NA	TRBJ2-3	CASSLRQGSTDTQYF	TGTGCCAGCAGCCTGCGACAGGGAAGCACAGATACGCAGTATTTT
NA	TRBV15	NA	TRBJ2-7	CATSTHPDKAYEQYF	TGTGCCACCAGCACCCACCCAGACAAAGCCTACGAGCAGTACTTC
NA	TRBV6-1	NA	TRBJ2-5	CASSALTRGTQETQYF	TGTGCCAGCAGTGCTTTGACCAGGGGTACCCAAGAGACCCAGTACTTC
NA	TRBV30	NA	TRBJ2-2	CAWTGLNTGELFF	TGTGCCTGGACAGGCCTGAACACCGGGGAGCTGTTTTTT
TRBD1	TRBV19	few	TRBJ1-2	CASSIDPTGTGYGYTF	TGTGCCAGTAGTATAGATCCAACGGGGACAGGCTATGGCTACACCTTC
NA	TRBV6-5	NA	TRBJ1-1	CASSYEVMNTEAFF	TGTGCCAGCAGTTACGAGGTTATGAACACTGAAGCTTTCTTT
NA	TRBV5-1	NA	TRBJ2-2	CASTTTHENTGELFF	TGCGCCAGCACCACAACACACGAGAACACCGGGGAGCTGTTTTTT
NA	TRBV7-6	NA	TRBJ1-6	CASRRTENSPLHF	TGTGCCAGCAGAAGGACAGAAAATTCACCCCTCCACTTT
NA	TRBV7-2	NA	TRBJ2-5	CASSLAPDFSQTQYF	TGTGCCAGCAGCTTAGCCCCTGATTTCAGCCAGACCCAGTACTTC
NA	TRBV25-1	NA	TRBJ1-1	CARSGHLNTEAFF	TGTGCCAGGTCGGGACACTTGAACACTGAAGCTTTCTTT
NA	TRBV6-1	NA	TRBJ1-4	CASSEDGRGGEKLFF	TGTGCCAGCAGTGAAGACGGGAGGGGGGGTGAAAAACTGTTTTTT
NA	TRBV19	NA	TRBJ2-7	CASSRGNYEQYF	TGTGCCAGTAGTAGGGGTAATTACGAGCAGTACTTC
TRBD1	TRBV6-6	NA	TRBJ1-1	CASSRDRVNTEAFF	TGTGCCAGCAGCCGAGACAGGGTGAACACTGAAGCTTTCTTT
TRBD1	TRBV7-9	NA	TRBJ1-1	CASSKGQTSNTEAFF	TGTGCCAGCAGCAAGGGACAGACTTCGAACACTGAAGCTTTCTTT
TRBD1	TRBV4-1	NA	TRBJ1-4	CASSQPGTVNNEKLFF	TGCGCCAGCAGCCAACCCGGGACAGTCAATAATGAAAAACTGTTTTTT
TRBD1	TRBV5-1	once	TRBJ2-7	CASSFGQDTYEQYF	TGCGCCAGCAGCTTCGGACAGGACACCTACGAGCAGTACTTC
TRBD1	TRBV10-3	NA	TRBJ1-1	CAITRGDTEAFF	TGTGCCATCACCAGGGGGGACACTGAAGCTTTCTTT
TRBD2	TRBV7-9	NA	TRBJ2-7	CASSPAEGAGTYEQYF	TGTGCCAGCAGCCCCGCGGAGGGAGCGGGAACCTACGAGCAGTACTTC
NA	TRBV5-1	NA	TRBJ2-7	CASSSQYRSYEQYF	TGCGCCAGCAGCTCACAATACCGCTCCTACGAGCAGTACTTC
NA	TRBV9	NA	TRBJ2-1	CASSVDDNEQFF	TGTGCCAGCAGCGTAGATGACAATGAGCAGTTCTTC
NA	TRBV7-2	NA	TRBJ2-1	CASSPTPGAGNEQFF	TGTGCCAGCAGCCCGACCCCCGGGGCCGGCAATGAGCAGTTCTTC
TRBD2	TRBV6-1	NA	TRBJ2-7	CASTPTSGGTYEQYF	TGTGCCAGCACCCCAACTAGCGGGGGAACCTACGAGCAGTACTTC
TRBD1	TRBV19	NA	TRBJ1-2	CASTVTGSSPYGYTF	TGTGCCAGTACCGTGACAGGGTCCTCCCCCTATGGCTACACCTTC
TRBD2	TRBV4-1	NA	TRBJ2-3	CASSASGNTDTQYF	TGCGCCAGCAGCGCTAGCGGGAACACAGATACGCAGTATTTT
NA	TRBV14	NA	TRBJ2-7	CASSQVIGPYEQYF	TGTGCCAGCAGCCAAGTTATAGGACCCTACGAGCAGTACTTC
NA	TRBV10-3	NA	TRBJ1-5	CAISDRENQPQHF	TGTGCCATCAGTGACAGGGAAAATCAGCCCCAGCATTTT
NA	TRBV6-1	NA	TRBJ1-4	CASSGRSFNEKLFF	TGTGCCAGCAGTGGAAGGAGCTTTAATGAAAAACTGTTTTTT
NA	TRBV5-1	once	TRBJ2-3	CASRNSQTTSTDTQYF	TGCGCCAGCAGGAACTCACAGACCACTAGCACAGATACGCAGTATTTT
TRBD2	TRBV13	NA	TRBJ2-5	CASSSVAGGKQETQYF	TGTGCCAGCAGCTCCGTCGCGGGGGGGAAACAAGAGACCCAGTACTTC
NA	TRBV5-1	once	TRBJ2-6	CASSSATLPSGANVLTF	TGCGCCAGCAGCTCGGCTACTCTCCCCTCTGGGGCCAACGTCCTGACTTTC
NA	TRBV29-1	NA	TRBJ2-1	CSVEGELARKQFF	TGCAGCGTTGAAGGGGAGCTGGCCAGAAAGCAGTTCTTC
NA	TRBV11-2	once	TRBJ2-7	CASRAWRQGFFYEQYF	TGTGCCAGCAGGGCGTGGCGGCAGGGTTTTTTTTACGAGCAGTACTTC
NA	TRBV7-2	NA	TRBJ2-5	CASSTLAAHRETQYF	TGTGCCAGCAGCACCTTAGCGGCCCACCGAGAGACCCAGTACTTC
TRBD2	TRBV7-8	once	TRBJ2-7	CASGPTSGAYEQYF	TGTGCCAGCGGGCCGACTAGCGGGGCCTACGAGCAGTACTTC
NA	TRBV9	NA	TRBJ2-1	CASSVGAGPNEQFF	TGTGCCAGCAGCGTAGGGGCAGGCCCTAATGAGCAGTTCTTC
TRBD2	TRBV19	NA	TRBJ2-3	CASSIDSPSGDQDTQYF	TGTGCCAGTAGTATAGATTCCCCTAGCGGGGATCAAGATACGCAGTATTTT
TRBD2	TRBV25-1	NA	TRBJ2-3	CASSESPSGGLGTDTQYF	TGTGCCAGCAGTGAGTCACCTAGCGGGGGGCTGGGCACAGATACGCAGTATTTT
NA	TRBV9	NA	TRBJ1-2	CASSVDTGAYGYTF	TGTGCCAGCAGCGTAGATACGGGGGCCTATGGCTACACCTTC
NA	TRBV9	NA	TRBJ2-5	CASSVTGLQETQYF	TGTGCCAGCAGCGTGACAGGATTACAAGAGACCCAGTACTTC
TRBD1	TRBV29-1	NA	TRBJ2-6	CSVEDRAFSGANVLTF	TGCAGCGTTGAGGACAGGGCCTTCTCTGGGGCCAACGTCCTGACTTTC